This T cell receptor beta chain derives from a study of T cell repertoires in cytomegalovirus infection. Study-level findings and limits: The ex vivo response showed dominance by HLA-C-restricted CMV-specific TCR beta clonotypes.

In TCRdb, the reads were re-called with MiXCR into one record per CDR3 protein. The table includes about 920,000 distinct CDR3 sequences, roughly 30% detected once. Comment on this clonotype: Its antigen is unknown.

Specimen: cultured CD8+ T cells from PBMCs, collected from culture after CMV antigen stimulation. This clonotype originated in a human donor in good health (CMV status not recorded). Some clones in this sample may be carry-over from other donors' samples.

The CDR3 here is CASSPPENPPTGELFF. The CDR3, as DNA: TGTGCCAGCAGCCCCCCGGAGAATCCCCCCACCGGGGAGCTGTTTTTT. The V gene is TRBV5-4, the J gene TRBJ2-2; D not resolved. V was pared by 4 bases and J by 4 bases, with 17 bases between. The CDR3 runs to 16 residues. Germline V gene sequence: CDR1 SGHNT, CDR2 YYREEE (reference sequence).